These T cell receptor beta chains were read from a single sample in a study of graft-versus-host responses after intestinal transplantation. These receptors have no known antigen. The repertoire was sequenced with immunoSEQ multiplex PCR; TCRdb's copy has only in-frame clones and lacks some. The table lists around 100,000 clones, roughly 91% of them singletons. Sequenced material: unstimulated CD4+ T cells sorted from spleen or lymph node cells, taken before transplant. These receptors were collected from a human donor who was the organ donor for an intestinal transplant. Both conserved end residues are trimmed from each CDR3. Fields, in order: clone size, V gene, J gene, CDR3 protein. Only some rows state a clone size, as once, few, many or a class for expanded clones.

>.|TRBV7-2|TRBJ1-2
ASSLRGTGDYGYT
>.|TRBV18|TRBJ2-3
ASSPLPGGATDTQY
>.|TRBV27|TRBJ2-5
ASSPLGLAGAEETQY
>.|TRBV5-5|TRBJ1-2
ASSRTGGGYT
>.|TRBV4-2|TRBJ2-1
ASSQDGRVRNEQF
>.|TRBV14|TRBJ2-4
ASSPGLAGGRGQY
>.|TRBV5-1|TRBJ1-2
ASSLTAQAGNYGYT
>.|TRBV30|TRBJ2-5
AWSLSGGSQETQY
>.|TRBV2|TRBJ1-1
ASSEVDSNTEAF
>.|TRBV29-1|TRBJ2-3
SVAGGADTQY
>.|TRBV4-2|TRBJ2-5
ASSQGSAEETQY
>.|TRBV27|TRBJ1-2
ASSSLQGSYGYT
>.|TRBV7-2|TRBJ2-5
ASSSGQGGAETQY
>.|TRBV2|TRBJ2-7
ASSAGGYEQY
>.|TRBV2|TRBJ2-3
ASSGLAPTSTDTQY
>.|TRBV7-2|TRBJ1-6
ASSPGQVSYNSPLH
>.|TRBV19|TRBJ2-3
ASSIGREPSADTQY
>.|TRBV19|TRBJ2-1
ASSIGVGGGNEQF
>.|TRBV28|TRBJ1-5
ASRGGDRVNQPQH
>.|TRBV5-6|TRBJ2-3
ASSLPTAGTDTQY
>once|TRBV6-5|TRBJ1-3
ASIGTSGNTIY
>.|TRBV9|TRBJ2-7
ASSTQDSPGEQY
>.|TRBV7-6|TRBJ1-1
ASSLAGGLTEAF
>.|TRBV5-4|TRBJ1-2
ASSLGTGAT
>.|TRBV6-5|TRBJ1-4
ASSYGRGGEKLF
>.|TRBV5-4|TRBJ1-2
ASSLAAGGLNYGYT